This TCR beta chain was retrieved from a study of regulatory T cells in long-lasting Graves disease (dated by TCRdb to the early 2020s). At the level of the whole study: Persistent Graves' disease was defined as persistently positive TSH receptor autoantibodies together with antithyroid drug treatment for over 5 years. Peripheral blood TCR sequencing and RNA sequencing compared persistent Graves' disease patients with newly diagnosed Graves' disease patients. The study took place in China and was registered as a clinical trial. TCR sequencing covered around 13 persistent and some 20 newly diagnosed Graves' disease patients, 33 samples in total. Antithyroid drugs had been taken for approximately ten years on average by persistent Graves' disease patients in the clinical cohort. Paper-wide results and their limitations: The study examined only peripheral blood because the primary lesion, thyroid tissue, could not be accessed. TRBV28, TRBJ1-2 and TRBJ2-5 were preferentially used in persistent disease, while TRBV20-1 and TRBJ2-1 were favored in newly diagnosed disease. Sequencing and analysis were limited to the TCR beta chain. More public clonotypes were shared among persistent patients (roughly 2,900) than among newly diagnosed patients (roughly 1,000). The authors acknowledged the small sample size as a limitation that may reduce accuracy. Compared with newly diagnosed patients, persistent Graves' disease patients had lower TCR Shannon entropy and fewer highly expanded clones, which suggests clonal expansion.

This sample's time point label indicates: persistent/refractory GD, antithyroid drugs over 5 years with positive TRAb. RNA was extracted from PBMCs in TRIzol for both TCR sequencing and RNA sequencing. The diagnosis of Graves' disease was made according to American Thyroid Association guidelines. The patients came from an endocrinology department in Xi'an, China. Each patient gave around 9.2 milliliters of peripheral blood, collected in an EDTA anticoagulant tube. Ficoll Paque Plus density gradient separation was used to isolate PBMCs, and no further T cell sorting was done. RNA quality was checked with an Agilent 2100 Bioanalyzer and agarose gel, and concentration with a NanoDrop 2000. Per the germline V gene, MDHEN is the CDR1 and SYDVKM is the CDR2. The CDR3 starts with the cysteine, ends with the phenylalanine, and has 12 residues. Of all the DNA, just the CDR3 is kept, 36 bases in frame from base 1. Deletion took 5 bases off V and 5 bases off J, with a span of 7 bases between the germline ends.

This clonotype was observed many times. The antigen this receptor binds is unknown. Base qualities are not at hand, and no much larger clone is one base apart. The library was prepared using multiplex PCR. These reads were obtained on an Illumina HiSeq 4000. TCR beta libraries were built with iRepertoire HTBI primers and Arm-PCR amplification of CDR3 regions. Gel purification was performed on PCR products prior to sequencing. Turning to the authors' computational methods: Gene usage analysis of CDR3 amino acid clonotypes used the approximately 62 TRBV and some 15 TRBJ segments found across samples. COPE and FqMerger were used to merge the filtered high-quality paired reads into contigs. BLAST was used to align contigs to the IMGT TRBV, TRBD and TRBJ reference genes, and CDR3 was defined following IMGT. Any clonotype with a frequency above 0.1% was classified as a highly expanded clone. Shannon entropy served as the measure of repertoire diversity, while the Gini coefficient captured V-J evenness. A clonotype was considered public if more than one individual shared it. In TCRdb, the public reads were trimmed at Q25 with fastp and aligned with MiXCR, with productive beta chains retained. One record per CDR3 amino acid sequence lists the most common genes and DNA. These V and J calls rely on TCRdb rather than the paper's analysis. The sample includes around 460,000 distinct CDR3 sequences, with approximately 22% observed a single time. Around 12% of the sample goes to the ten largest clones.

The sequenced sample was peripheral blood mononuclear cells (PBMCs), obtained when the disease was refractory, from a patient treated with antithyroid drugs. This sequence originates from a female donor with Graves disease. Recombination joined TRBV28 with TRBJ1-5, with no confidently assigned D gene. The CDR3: CASSRVHQPQHF. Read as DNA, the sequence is TGTGCCAGCAGTCGTGTGCATCAGCCCCAGCATTTT.